The rows below give T cell receptor beta chains drawn from one sample of a study of molecular identifiers for immune sequencing clone quantification. MiXCR, run by TCRdb on the PCR reads, gives a single entry per CDR3 protein. The sample lists 550,000 to 750,000 distinct CDR3 sequences; approximately 20% were seen once. Sequenced input: naive CD8+ T cells from blood, with Jurkat cell RNA spiked in. The receptor set was obtained from a human donor in good health. Some libraries in this study had Jurkat cell RNA spiked in. The CDR3 runs from the conserved cysteine through the conserved F or W. A D gene is named only where the DNA matches it firmly. Clone size is shown for a subset of rows, as once, few, many or a class of expanded clone.

D gene: -
V gene: TRBV2
CDR3 length: 15
J gene: TRBJ1-3
clone size: many
CDR3 protein: CASSPTGNSGNTIYF
CDR3 DNA: TGTGCCAGCAGCCCGACAGGAAACTCTGGAAACACCATATATTTT

D gene: -
V gene: TRBV7-9
CDR3 length: 14
J gene: TRBJ1-1
clone size: many
CDR3 protein: CASRLQGGGTEAFF
CDR3 DNA: TGTGCCAGCAGACTACAGGGAGGTGGCACTGAAGCTTTCTTT

D gene: TRBD1
V gene: TRBV4-1
CDR3 length: 16
J gene: TRBJ1-4
clone size: many
CDR3 protein: CASSQLSRGLNEKLFF
CDR3 DNA: TGCGCCAGCAGCCAACTAAGCAGGGGGTTAAATGAAAAACTGTTTTTT

D gene: -
V gene: TRBV28
CDR3 length: 13
J gene: TRBJ2-1
clone size: -
CDR3 protein: CASAAGSDNEQSF
CDR3 DNA: TGTGCCTCCGCGGCGGGAAGCGACAATGAGCAGTCCTTC

D gene: -
V gene: TRBV7-9
CDR3 length: 14
J gene: TRBJ2-7
clone size: many
CDR3 protein: CASSFELDRYEQYF
CDR3 DNA: TGTGCCAGCAGCTTCGAACTAGACCGGTACGAGCAGTACTTC

D gene: TRBD1
V gene: TRBV13
CDR3 length: 17
J gene: TRBJ1-5
clone size: many
CDR3 protein: CASSPAWDRLGNQPQHF
CDR3 DNA: TGTGCCAGCAGCCCCGCTTGGGACAGGCTAGGTAATCAGCCCCAGCATTTT

D gene: -
V gene: TRBV6-2/TRBV6-3
CDR3 length: 10
J gene: TRBJ1-2
clone size: -
CDR3 protein: CASSRPGYTF
CDR3 DNA: TGTGCCAGCAGCCGCCCCGGCTACACCTTC

D gene: TRBD2
V gene: TRBV12-3/TRBV12-4
CDR3 length: 16
J gene: TRBJ2-5
clone size: once
CDR3 protein: CASSSQASGVRETQYF
CDR3 DNA: TGTGCCAGCAGTTCTCAGGCTAGCGGGGTTCGAGAGACCCAGTACTTC

D gene: TRBD2
V gene: TRBV11-2
CDR3 length: 16
J gene: TRBJ2-7
clone size: -
CDR3 protein: CASSLGRGGRSYEQYF
CDR3 DNA: TGTGCCAGCAGCTTAGGTAGGGGAGGGCGCTCCTACGAGCAGTACTTC

D gene: TRBD1
V gene: TRBV5-5
CDR3 length: 14
J gene: TRBJ1-4
clone size: many
CDR3 protein: CASSLTGGGEKLFF
CDR3 DNA: TGTGCCAGCAGCTTAACAGGGGGTGGTGAAAAACTGTTTTTT